This T cell receptor beta chain was found in a study of cytomegalovirus exposure and HLA in healthy donors. Turning to this clone: Antigen specificity is unknown.

Findings of the study overall: In vitro experiments confirmed that a few CMV-associated chains were specific for CMV antigens.

PCR involved 60 Vbeta and 13 Jbeta primers. The assay was immunoSEQ multiplex PCR, and TCRdb's table has in-frame clones only and misses some. The sample includes over 85,000 clones, over 65% seen only once; the top ten take just over 2.5%. CDR3 length equals 14 residues. The V gene lost 1 base and the J gene lost 3 bases, with 11 bases spanning the gap. Germline values: CDR1 SGHNT, CDR2 YYREEE (reference sequence). Likely unrecorded immune exposures existed in these nominally healthy donors. Specimen: PBMCs. The clonotype comes from a man aged 35 to 55 in good health and CMV-seronegative. The chain carries TRBV5-4 and TRBJ2-7, with a weak D call TRBD2 (5 bases). The CDR3 spells CASSLRGIDYEQYF. DNA of the CDR3: TGTGCCAGCAGCTTGAGAGGGATTGACTACGAGCAGTACTTC.